This T cell receptor beta chain appears in the sequencing data of a study of blood T cells in healthy people across ages (dated by TCRdb to 2015 to 2017). About the investigation overall: Template switching captured roughly one uniquely barcoded TCR beta cDNA molecule per two T cells in model experiments. Using deep sequencing normalized with unique cDNA molecular identifiers, the study measured how TCR beta repertoire diversity changes with age. The donors were divided into four age groups: young (average roughly 15 years), middle-aged (about 41), aged (approximately 59) and long-lived (roughly 82). For two donors (one aged 18 to 30 and one aged 80 or older), the study analyzed two additional independent replicas of 1 million unique cDNA reads from the same blood draw. Summary of the overall study and its limitations: Conclusive comparison of naive and antigen-experienced compartments was prevented by the profiling of bulk unsorted PBMCs. Compared with the aged group, the long-lived group had more naive CD4+ T cells, fewer expanded clones and increased TCR diversity, suggesting age selection. Donor CMV infection status was unknown, potentially confounding age-related changes in expanded clonotypes. Estimates of total diversity based on one million sequenced T cells were considered lower bounds and underestimates. Observed TCR beta diversity per million T cells fell roughly linearly with age, and a significant reduction was already apparent by age roughly 41. A strong correlation was found between observed TCR beta diversity and the percentage of naive T cells measured by flow cytometry.

This clonotype has only a few counts. This clone's antigen is unknown. Base qualities are not recorded, but no much larger clone differs from it by a single base. V and J lose 8 bases and 8 bases, and a span of 13 bases separates them. Including cysteine and phenylalanine, the CDR3 has 12 amino acids. This entry keeps only the CDR3 DNA: 36 bases, framed from base 1. The germline V gene yields MNHEY for CDR1 and SVGAGI for CDR2. Donors were a few dozen systemically healthy Caucasian individuals from Russia aged roughly 6 to 90 years. Around 10 milliliters of peripheral blood were collected from each donor into EDTA-treated Vacutainer tubes. PBMCs were isolated by Ficoll-Paque density-gradient centrifugation, with at least 6 million obtained per sample. Total RNA, at least 6 micrograms per sample, was extracted from PBMCs with Trizol reagent. Naive CD45RAhigh/CD27high T cell percentages were measured by flow cytometry on a PBMC aliquot from every donor.

Receptor amplification or capture employed 5' RACE. This sample was sequenced with an Illumina HiSeq 2500. The second PCR ran for about 6 to 12 cycles and used a J-beta primer mix along with a sample-barcoded 5' primer. A template-switch 5' adaptor carrying 12 random nucleotides introduced a unique molecular identifier onto each TCR beta cDNA molecule. Each sample yielded at least 2.5 million CDR3-containing paired-end reads. First-strand cDNA was synthesized from all RNA with the Mint cDNA synthesis kit, primed by a TRBC-specific oligonucleotide. Following uracil-DNA glycosylase treatment, a first 18-cycle PCR with universal primers M1SS and BC2_uni_R was performed on all cDNA. As for how the authors treated the data: Normalization of each sample was performed by random selection of 1 million high-quality reads, each carrying a distinct molecular identifier. Reads with shared molecular identifiers were discarded instead of being binned into consensus sequences. CDR3 identification, clonotype clustering and error correction used MiTCR with a Q25 quality threshold and the strictest error-elimination algorithm. A nonparametric unseen species model using Euler transformation provided a lower-bound estimate of total TCR beta diversity. In TCRdb, the public reads were trimmed at Q25 with fastp and aligned with MiXCR, with productive beta chains retained. Entries are consolidated by CDR3 protein sequence, retaining the most common genes and DNA. The V and J calls were not made by the authors but by TCRdb's processing. In this sample the table shows roughly 800,000 distinct CDR3 sequences, 20% to 30% of which occur a single time. The ten largest clones add up to 3% of the sample.

These data were likewise used in another study, on T cells of mothers and their children. From that second study: Donors were nine systemically healthy Caucasian individuals: three mothers and their six children. cDNA synthesis used all of the extracted RNA, with around 1.5 ug of RNA in each 15 ul reaction. In the second PCR, the M1S primer introduced both the sample barcodes and 2-4 random nucleotides. Over 8 million TCR beta CDR3 reads came from each mother, compared with about 3 million reads from each child. Thymic selection similarly shapes TCR recombination output in related and unrelated pairs, with minor effect from inherited differences. Normalized repertoire overlap was always slightly but never significantly higher in related than unrelated mother-child pairs. No persistent microchimeric T cell clones were detected, at a sensitivity of 90 to 100 clones per million clonotypes. To look for features that set related mother-child pairs apart from unrelated individuals, the researchers ran deep NGS to compare the TCR beta repertoires of mothers and children. The mean age was roughly 36 +/- 4 years for the mothers and about 10 +/- 4 years for the children. After adapter ligation with NEBNext reagents, the libraries were sequenced on Illumina HiSeq 2000 with 100+100 nt paired-end reads. To prevent cross-contamination, the mother and child libraries were prepared a month apart and were sequenced in separate runs. Each donor had between roughly 450,000 and 2,300,000 distinct TCR beta clonotypes identified. Naive TCR beta clonotypes were estimated from low-frequency clonotypes matched to each donor's FACS-determined naive share, without sorting.

The rearrangement combines TRBV6-5 with TRBJ2-1; the D element could tentatively be TRBD1 or TRBD2, as 5 bases agree for each. The sequencing sample was made of blood. The clonotype was recovered from a boy under 18 in good health. The CDR3 loop reads CASFTPGHEQFF. The sequenced DNA is TGTGCCAGCTTTACCCCGGGGCATGAGCAGTTCTTC.